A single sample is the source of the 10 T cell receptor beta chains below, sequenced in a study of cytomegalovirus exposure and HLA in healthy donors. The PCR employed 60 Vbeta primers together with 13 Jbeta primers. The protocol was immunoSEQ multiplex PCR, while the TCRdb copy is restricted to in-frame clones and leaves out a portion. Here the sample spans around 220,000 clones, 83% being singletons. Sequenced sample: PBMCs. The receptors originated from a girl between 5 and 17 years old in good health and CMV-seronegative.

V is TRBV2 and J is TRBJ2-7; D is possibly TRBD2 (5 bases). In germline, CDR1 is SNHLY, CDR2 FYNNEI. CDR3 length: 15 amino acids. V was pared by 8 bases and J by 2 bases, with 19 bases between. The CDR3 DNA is TGTGCCAGCGCACCTCCGCGGGTCGGGGCCTACGAGCAGTACTTC. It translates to CASAPPRVGAYEQYF. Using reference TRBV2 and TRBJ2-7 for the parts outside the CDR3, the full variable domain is EPEVTQTPSHQVTQMGQEVILRCVPISNHLYFYWYRQILGQKVEFLVSFYNNEISEKSEIFDDQFSVERPDGSNFTLKIRSTKLEDSAMYFCASAPPRVGAYEQYFGPGTRLTVT.

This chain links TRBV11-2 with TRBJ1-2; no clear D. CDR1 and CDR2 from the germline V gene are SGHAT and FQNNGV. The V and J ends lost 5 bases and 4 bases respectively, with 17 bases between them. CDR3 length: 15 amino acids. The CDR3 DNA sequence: TGTGCCAGCAGCCATGGGCAGACAAGCATCTATGGCTACACCTTC. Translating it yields CASSHGQTSIYGYTF. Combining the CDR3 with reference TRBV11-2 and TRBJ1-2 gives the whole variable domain EAGVAQSPRYKIIEKRQSVAFWCNPISGHATLYWYQQILGQGPKLLIQFQNNGVVDDSQLPKDRFSAERLKGVDSTLKIQPAKLEDSAVYLCASSHGQTSIYGYTFGSGTRLTVV.

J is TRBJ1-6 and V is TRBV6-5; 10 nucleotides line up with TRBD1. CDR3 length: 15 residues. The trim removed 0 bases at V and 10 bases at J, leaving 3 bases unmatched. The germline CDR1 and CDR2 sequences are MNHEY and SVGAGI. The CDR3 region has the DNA TGTGCCAGCAGTTACTCGGGGACAGGGGAATCACCCCTCCACTTT. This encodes CASSYSGTGESPLHF.

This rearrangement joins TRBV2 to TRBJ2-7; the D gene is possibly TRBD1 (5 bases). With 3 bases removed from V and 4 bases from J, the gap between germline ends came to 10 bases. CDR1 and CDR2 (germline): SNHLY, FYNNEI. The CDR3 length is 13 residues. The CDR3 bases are TGTGCCAGCAGTGATAGGGGATATTACGAGCAGTACTTC. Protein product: CASSDRGYYEQYF.

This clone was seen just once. CDR3 region: CSVVYVVMIITGTYGYTF. The CDR3 DNA reads as TGCAGCGTTGTTTACGTTGTAATGATTATAACAGGGACCTATGGCTACACCTTC. This chain uses TRBV29-1 with TRBJ1-2; maybe TRBD1 (6 bases). Trimming took off 4 bases at V and 4 bases at J, with 28 bases between the two ends. The CDR3 is 18 residues long. Germline V lookup: CDR1 SQVTM, CDR2 ANQGSEA.

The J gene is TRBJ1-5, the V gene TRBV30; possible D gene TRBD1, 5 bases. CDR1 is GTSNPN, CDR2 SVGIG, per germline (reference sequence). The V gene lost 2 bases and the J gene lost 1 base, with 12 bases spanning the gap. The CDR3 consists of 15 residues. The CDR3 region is CAWSSGLRSNQPQHF. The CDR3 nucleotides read TGTGCCTGGAGTTCGGGACTGCGGAGCAATCAGCCCCAGCATTTT.

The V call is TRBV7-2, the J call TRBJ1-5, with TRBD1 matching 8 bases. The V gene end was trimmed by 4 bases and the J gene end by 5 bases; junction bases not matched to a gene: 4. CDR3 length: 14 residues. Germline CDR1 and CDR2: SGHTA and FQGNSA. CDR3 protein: CASSSKQGDQPQHF. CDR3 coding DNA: TGTGCCAGCAGCTCCAAACAGGGGGATCAGCCCCAGCATTTT.

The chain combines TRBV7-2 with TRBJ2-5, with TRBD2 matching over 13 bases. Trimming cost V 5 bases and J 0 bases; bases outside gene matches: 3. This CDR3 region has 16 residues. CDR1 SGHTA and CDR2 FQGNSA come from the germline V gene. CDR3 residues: CASSTGTSGNQETQYF. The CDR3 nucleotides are TGTGCCAGCAGCACCGGGACTAGCGGGAACCAAGAGACCCAGTACTTC.

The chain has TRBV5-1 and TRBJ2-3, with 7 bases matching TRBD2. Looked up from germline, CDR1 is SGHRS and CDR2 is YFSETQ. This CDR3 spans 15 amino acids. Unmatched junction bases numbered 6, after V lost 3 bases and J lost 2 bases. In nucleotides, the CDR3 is TGCGCCAGCAGCTCAGCGGGGCACCCCACAGATACGCAGTATTTT. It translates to CASSSAGHPTDTQYF.

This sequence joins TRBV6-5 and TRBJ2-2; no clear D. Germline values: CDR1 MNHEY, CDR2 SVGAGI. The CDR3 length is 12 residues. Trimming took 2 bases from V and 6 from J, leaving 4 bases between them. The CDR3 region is CASSYTSGELFF. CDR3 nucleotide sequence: TGTGCCAGCAGTTACACTTCCGGGGAGCTGTTTTTT.